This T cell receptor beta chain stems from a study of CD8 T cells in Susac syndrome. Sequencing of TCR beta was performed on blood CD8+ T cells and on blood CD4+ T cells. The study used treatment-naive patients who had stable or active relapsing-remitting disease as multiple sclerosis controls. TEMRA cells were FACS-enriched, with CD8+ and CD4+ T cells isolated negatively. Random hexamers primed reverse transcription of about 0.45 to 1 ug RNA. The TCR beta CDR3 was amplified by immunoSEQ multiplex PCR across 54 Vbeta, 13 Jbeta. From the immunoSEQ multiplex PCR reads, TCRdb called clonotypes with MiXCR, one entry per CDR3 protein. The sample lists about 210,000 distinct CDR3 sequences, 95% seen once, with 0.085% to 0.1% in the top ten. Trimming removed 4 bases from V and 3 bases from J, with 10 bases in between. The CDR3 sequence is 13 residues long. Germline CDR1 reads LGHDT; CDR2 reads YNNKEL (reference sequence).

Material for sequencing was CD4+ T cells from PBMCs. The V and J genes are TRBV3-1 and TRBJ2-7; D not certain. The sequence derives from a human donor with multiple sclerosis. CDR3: CASSRRGDYEQYF. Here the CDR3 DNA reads TGTGCCAGCAGCCGGCGAGGTGACTACGAGCAGTACTTC.